The T cell receptor (beta chain) under discussion was sequenced for a study of blood T cell repertoires in COVID-19. Background on the study: Collection of acute and convalescent COVID-19 samples took place in the United States, Italy and Spain. Sample material is recorded as cDNA or gDNA derived from T cells, B-cell-depleted T cells, or PBMCs.

The method was immunoSEQ multiplex PCR; TCRdb's version includes in-frame clones alone and lacks a portion of them. This sample has some 150,000 clones, with 70% to 90% found just once. Germline CDR1 and CDR2: SGHAT and FQNNGV. The V and J ends lost 5 bases and 5 bases respectively, with 15 bases between them. CDR3 size: 14 residues. The clonotype comes from a woman aged 60 to 75 with COVID-19, enrolled during active disease. The specimen was peripheral blood. The chain links TRBV11-2 to TRBJ1-2, with D tentatively TRBD1 (5 bases). The CDR3 coding sequence is TGTGCCAGCAGCGACAGTTCGACACCATATGGCTACACCTTC. Amino acid sequence: CASSDSSTPYGYTF.